Described below is a single T cell receptor beta chain sequence and its context. Here immunoSEQ multiplex PCR was the method, and the copy in TCRdb shows in-frame clones only, minus some. The repertoire consists of a few hundred thousand clones, with roughly 87% occurring once and the leading ten covering more than 1%. The data originate from a study of blood T cell repertoires in COVID-19. Germline loops: CDR1 GTSNPN, CDR2 SVGIG (reference sequence). CDR3 length equals 12 residues. The V gene lost 2 bases and the J gene lost 2 bases, with 5 bases spanning the gap. The sequence was collected from a woman in her twenties or thirties who had recovered from COVID-19. Sequenced input: PBMCs or T cells enriched from blood (not recorded which). This chain connects TRBV30 to TRBJ2-3; D is unresolved. CDR3 sequence: CAWSPNTDTQYF. CDR3 DNA sequence: TGTGCCTGGAGTCCTAACACAGATACGCAGTATTTT.